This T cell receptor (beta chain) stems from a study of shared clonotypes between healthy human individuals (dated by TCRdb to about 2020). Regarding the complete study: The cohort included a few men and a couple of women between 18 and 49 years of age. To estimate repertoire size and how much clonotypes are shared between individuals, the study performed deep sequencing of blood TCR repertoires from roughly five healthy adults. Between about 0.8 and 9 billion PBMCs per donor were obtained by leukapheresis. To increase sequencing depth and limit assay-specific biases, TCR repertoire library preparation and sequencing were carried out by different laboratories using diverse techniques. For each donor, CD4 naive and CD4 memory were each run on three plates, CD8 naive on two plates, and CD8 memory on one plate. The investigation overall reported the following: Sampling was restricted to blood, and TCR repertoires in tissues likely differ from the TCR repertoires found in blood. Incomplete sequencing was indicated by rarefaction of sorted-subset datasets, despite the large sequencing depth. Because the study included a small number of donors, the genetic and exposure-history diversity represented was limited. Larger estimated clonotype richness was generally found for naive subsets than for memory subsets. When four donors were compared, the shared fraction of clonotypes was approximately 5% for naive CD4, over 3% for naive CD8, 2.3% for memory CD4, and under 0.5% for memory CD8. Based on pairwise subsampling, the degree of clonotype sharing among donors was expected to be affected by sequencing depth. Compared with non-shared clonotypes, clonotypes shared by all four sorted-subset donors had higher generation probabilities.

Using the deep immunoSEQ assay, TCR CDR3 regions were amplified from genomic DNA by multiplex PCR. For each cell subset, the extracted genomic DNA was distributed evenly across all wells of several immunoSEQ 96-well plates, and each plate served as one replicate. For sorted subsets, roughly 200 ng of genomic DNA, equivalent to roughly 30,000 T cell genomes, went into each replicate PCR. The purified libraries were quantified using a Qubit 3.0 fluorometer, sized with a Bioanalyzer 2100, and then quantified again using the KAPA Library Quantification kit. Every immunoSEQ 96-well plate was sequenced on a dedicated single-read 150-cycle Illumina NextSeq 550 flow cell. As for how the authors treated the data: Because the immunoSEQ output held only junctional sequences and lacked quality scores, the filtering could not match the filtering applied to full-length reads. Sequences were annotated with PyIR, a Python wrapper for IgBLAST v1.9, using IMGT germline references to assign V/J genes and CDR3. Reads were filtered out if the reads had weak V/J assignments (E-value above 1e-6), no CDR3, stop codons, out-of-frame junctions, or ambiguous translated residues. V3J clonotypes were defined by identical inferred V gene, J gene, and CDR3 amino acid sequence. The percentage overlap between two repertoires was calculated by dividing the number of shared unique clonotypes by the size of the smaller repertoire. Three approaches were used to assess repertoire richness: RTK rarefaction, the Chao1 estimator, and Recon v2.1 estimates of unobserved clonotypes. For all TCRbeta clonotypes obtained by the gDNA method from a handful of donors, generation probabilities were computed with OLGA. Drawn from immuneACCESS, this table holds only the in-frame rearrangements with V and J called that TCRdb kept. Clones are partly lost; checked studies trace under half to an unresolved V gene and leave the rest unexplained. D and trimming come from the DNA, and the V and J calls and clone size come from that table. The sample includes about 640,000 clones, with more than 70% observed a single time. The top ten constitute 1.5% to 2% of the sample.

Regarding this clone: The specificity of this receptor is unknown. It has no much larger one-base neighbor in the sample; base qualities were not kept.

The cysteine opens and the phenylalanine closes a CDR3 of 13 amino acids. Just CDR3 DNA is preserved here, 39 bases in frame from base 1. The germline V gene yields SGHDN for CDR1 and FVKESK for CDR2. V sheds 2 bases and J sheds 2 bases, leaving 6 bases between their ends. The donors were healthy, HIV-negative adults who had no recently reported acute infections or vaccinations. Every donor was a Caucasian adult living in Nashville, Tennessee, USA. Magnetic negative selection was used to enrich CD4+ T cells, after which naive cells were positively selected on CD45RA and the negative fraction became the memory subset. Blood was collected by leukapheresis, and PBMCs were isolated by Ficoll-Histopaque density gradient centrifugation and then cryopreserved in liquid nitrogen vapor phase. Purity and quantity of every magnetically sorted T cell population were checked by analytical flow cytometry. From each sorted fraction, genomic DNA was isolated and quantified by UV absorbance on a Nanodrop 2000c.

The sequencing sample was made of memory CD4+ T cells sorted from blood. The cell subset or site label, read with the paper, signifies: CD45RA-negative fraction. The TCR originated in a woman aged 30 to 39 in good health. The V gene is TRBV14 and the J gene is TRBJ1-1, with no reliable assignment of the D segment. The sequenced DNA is TGTGCCAGCAGCCAATCTCTAAACACTGAAGCTTTCTTT. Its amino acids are CASSQSLNTEAFF.